This record covers a single T cell receptor beta chain. The antigen is unknown. The CDR3 is 17 amino acids. Trimming took off 4 bases at V and 0 bases at J, with 16 bases between the two ends. The germline gives CDR1 ENHRY, CDR2 SYGVKD. The study reverse transcribed the entire isolated RNA, so it sequenced expressed TCRB transcripts. Generated by immunoSEQ multiplex PCR, the TCRdb table keeps only in-frame clones and is missing some. The sample holds around 430,000 clones, 30% seen once. The entry originates in a study of beta chain features in type 1 diabetes. General study results and limits: A possible short-template PCR bias applies equally to patients and controls.

The sequenced material came from naive CD4+ T cells from blood. The chain joins TRBV10-3 to TRBJ2-1; D not certain. This sequence was found in a man in his late teens or twenties in good health. The CDR3 DNA reads TGTGCCATCAGTGGTTTGGGCCTACCCTACTCCTACAATGAGCAGTTCTTC. It is translated as CAISGLGLPYSYNEQFF.